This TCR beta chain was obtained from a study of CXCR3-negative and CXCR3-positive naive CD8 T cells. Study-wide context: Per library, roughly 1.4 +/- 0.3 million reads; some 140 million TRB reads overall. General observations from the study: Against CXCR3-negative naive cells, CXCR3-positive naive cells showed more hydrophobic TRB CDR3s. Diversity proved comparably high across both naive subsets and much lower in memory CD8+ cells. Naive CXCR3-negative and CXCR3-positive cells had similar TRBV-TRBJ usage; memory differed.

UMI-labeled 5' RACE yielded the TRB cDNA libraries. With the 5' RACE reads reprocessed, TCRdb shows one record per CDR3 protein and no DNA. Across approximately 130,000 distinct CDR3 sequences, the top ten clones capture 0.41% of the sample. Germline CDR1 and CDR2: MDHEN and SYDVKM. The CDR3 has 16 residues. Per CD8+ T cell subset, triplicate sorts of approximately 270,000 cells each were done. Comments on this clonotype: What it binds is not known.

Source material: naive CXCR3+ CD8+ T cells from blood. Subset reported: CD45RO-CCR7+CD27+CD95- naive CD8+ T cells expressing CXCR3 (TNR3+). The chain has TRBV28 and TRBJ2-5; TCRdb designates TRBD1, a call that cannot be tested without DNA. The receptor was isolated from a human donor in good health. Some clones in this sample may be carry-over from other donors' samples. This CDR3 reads CASSPLGAGYEETQYF. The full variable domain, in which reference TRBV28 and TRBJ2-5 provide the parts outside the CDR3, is DVKVTQSSRYLVKRTGEKVFLECVQDMDHENMFWYRQDPGLGLRLIYFSYDVKMKEKGDIPEGYSVSREKKERFSLILESASTNQTSMYLCASSPLGAGYEETQYFGPGTRLLVL.